The 20 T cell receptor beta chains listed next were all sequenced from one sample in a study of shared clonotypes between healthy human individuals. Produced via immunoSEQ multiplex PCR; TCRdb's table is partial and in-frame only. Among some 580,000 clones listed, more than 95% were seen once. The material sequenced was naive CD4+ T cells sorted from blood. Subset defined: CD45RA+ positively selected. These receptors were obtained from a woman in her 30s in good health.

CDR3 coding DNA: TGTGCCAGTAGTGGCAGGGGGAGGAGTGAGCAGTTCTTC. Its protein is CASSGRGRSEQFF. The genes are TRBV19 and TRBJ2-1, with a possible D match to TRBD1 (7 bases). V was trimmed by 5 bases and J by 9 bases, leaving 14 bases between them. CDR1 is LNHDA and CDR2 is SQIVND in the germline V gene (reference sequence). CDR3 length: 13 residues.

This chain joins TRBV10-2 and TRBJ2-7; maybe TRBD2 (6 bases). V shed 7 bases and J shed 1 base, with 11 bases lying between them. CDR3 length: 13 amino acids. CDR1 and CDR2 from the germline V gene are WSHSY and SAAADI. The CDR3 sequence is CASKDGSSYEQYF. Here the CDR3 DNA reads TGCGCCAGCAAGGACGGGAGTTCCTACGAGCAGTACTTC.

The gene calls are TRBV5-1 and TRBJ2-1, with a weak D call TRBD2 (7 bases). This CDR3 contains 16 residues. CDR1 and CDR2 (germline): SGHRS, YFSETQ. The V gene lost 4 bases and the J gene lost 5 bases, with 19 bases spanning the gap. In DNA, the CDR3 is TGCGCCAGCAGCCCCGGGGGGACAATTCTCCACAATGAGCAGTTCTTC. Protein: CASSPGGTILHNEQFF. Full variable domain (missing parts from reference TRBV5-1 and TRBJ2-1): KAGVTQTPRYLIKTRGQQVTLSCSPISGHRSVSWYQQTPGQGLQFLFEYFSETQRNKGNFPGRFSGRQFSNSRSEMNVSTLELGDSALYLCASSPGGTILHNEQFFGPGTRLTVL.

The chain recombines TRBV5-1 with TRBJ2-4, with TRBD2 identical over 12 bases. Germline V gene lookup returns CDR1 SGHRS and CDR2 YFSETQ. The junction had 12 bases not matched to a gene; V was cut back by 7 bases and J by 1 base. The CDR3 runs 18 residues. In nucleotides, the CDR3 is TGCGCCAGCGCGGAGCTAGCGGGAGGGCCCTGGGCCAAAAACATTCAGTACTTC. Its translation: CASAELAGGPWAKNIQYF.

As concerns this clone: Other nucleotide sequences in the sample specify the same CDR3. The chain uses TRBV2 and TRBJ1-1, with D unresolved. V lost 3 bases, J lost 1 base, and 6 bases lay in between. The CDR3 spans 13 residues. Germline loops: CDR1 SNHLY, CDR2 FYNNEI. The CDR3, as DNA: TGTGCCAGCAGTGAGGACGGGAACACTGAAGCTTTCTTT. Residues: CASSEDGNTEAFF.

The count of this clone is one. The rearrangement links TRBV28 to TRBJ1-5; TRBD1 is a possible D gene (6 bases). The V end lost 5 bases, the J end lost 1 base, and 12 bases lay between the germline ends. The CDR3 length is 15 residues. Germline V gene sequence: CDR1 MDHEN, CDR2 SYDVKM. The DNA of the CDR3 is TGTGCCAGCAGTCCACGGACAGAAAGCAATCAGCCCCAGCATTTT. It encodes CASSPRTESNQPQHF.

This chain connects TRBV5-1 to TRBJ1-3, with D possibly TRBD1 on 5 matching bases. CDR1 and CDR2 (germline): SGHRS, YFSETQ. The CDR3 runs to 14 residues. V lost 0 bases to trimming and J lost 4 bases, with 8 bases between them. In DNA form, the CDR3 reads TGCGCCAGCAGCTTGGGGACACCCGGAAACACCATATATTTT. Translating it yields CASSLGTPGNTIYF.

The V call is TRBV9, the J call TRBJ2-5, with 9 nucleotides matching TRBD2. The CDR3 consists of 15 residues. With V trimmed by 0 bases and J by 7 bases, 7 bases remained unmatched. The germline V gene encodes CDR1 SGDLS and CDR2 YYNGEE. Written as DNA, the CDR3 is TGTGCCAGCAGCGTAGGCGGGAGGGGCCCGGGGACCCAGTACTTC. The encoded protein is CASSVGGRGPGTQYF.

The chain combines TRBV2 with TRBJ1-2; 7 nucleotides agree with TRBD1. This CDR3 spans 15 amino acids. Germline V lookup: CDR1 SNHLY, CDR2 FYNNEI. Trimming at V came to 2 bases and at J to 4 bases, leaving 7 bases not matched to a gene. The CDR3 DNA is TGTGCCAGCAGTGAACAAACCGGGACAGCCTATGGCTACACCTTC. The encoded protein is CASSEQTGTAYGYTF.

The V call is TRBV2, the J call TRBJ2-1; perhaps TRBD1 as D (6 bases). The CDR3 spans 13 residues. The germline V and J ends were trimmed by 5 bases and 4 bases, with 9 bases remaining between them. CDR1 is SNHLY, CDR2 FYNNEI, per germline. CDR3 in amino acids: CASSLTGYNEQFF. The CDR3 DNA sequence: TGTGCCAGCAGTCTTACAGGGTACAATGAGCAGTTCTTC.

The chain has TRBV6-5 and TRBJ1-2, with TRBD1 as a possible D gene (6 bases). This CDR3 region has 12 residues. With 6 bases removed from V and 8 bases from J, the gap between germline ends came to 13 bases. CDR1 MNHEY and CDR2 SVGAGI come from the germline V gene. CDR3 nucleotides: TGTGCCAGCAGCCCGACAGGCCGCGGCTACACCTTC. This translates into CASSPTGRGYTF.

The chain is built from TRBV5-6 and TRBJ2-7; D gene unclear. CDR3 length equals 11 residues. CDR1 is SGHDT, CDR2 YYEEEE, per germline. The germline V and J ends were trimmed by 0 bases and 7 bases, with 5 bases remaining between them. The CDR3: CASSLGPEQYF. The DNA for the CDR3 is TGTGCCAGCAGCTTGGGGCCGGAGCAGTACTTC.

A single count supports this clone. The genes are TRBV6-6 and TRBJ2-5; either TRBD1 or TRBD2 may fit D (5 bases each). The DNA end favors TRBJ2-7, so the J call may be wrong. This CDR3 has 12 residues. The germline gives CDR1 MNHNY, CDR2 SVGAGI (reference sequence). The CDR3 DNA is TGTGCCACCTTGGGGGATTCCTACGAGCAGTACTTC. Its protein is CATLGDSYEQYF.

The rearrangement joins TRBV6-1 to TRBJ2-7; 14 bases fit TRBD2. Germline loops: CDR1 MNHNS, CDR2 SASEGT. The CDR3 has 17 residues. Trimming removed 3 bases from V and 7 bases from J; junction bases left unmatched: 11. The CDR3 bases are TGTGCCAGCAGTGAGGACAGGGGACTAGCGGGAGTGGAAGAGCAGTACTTC. It codes for CASSEDRGLAGVEEQYF.

V gene TRBV30 combines with J gene TRBJ1-3; no clear D. Germline CDR1 and CDR2: GTSNPN and SVGIG (reference sequence). Trimming took 3 bases from V and 1 from J, leaving 25 bases between them. The CDR3 contains 19 residues. The CDR3 reads CAWRSSPLMVRASGNTIYF. CDR3 nucleotides: TGTGCCTGGAGGTCCTCCCCCCTAATGGTGAGAGCTTCTGGAAACACCATATATTTT.

J is TRBJ2-1 and V is TRBV5-6; possible D gene TRBD1, 5 bases. V lost 6 bases to trimming and J lost 11 bases, with 21 bases between them. The CDR3 has 14 residues. Germline values: CDR1 SGHDT, CDR2 YYEEEE. Here the CDR3 reads CASTLGVSTAKQFF. CDR3 in DNA: TGTGCCAGCACCCTTGGTGTCTCGACAGCGAAGCAGTTCTTC.

Comments on this clone: Other DNA sequences from this sample encode an identical CDR3 as well. V and J are TRBV28 and TRBJ2-7; D is ambiguous. Germline-derived CDR1 and CDR2 are MDHEN and SYDVKM. This CDR3 contains 11 residues. V lost 10 bases and J 3 bases, leaving 10 bases between the germline ends. CDR3 sequence (DNA): TGTGCCACCGGACGGCTCTACGAGCAGTACTTC. Translation gives CATGRLYEQYF.

The J gene is TRBJ1-1, the V gene TRBV7-9; a possible D gene is TRBD1 (6 bases). This CDR3 comprises 15 residues. Germline V CDR1 and CDR2: SEHNR, FQNEAQ (reference sequence). V lost 5 bases and J lost 2, with 15 bases in between. CDR3 sequence: CASSAQADRNTEAFF. In DNA, the CDR3 is TGTGCCAGCAGCGCCCAGGCGGACAGAAACACTGAAGCTTTCTTT. The complete variable domain, with remaining parts taken from reference TRBV7-9 and TRBJ1-1, reads DTGVSQNPRHKITKRGQNVTFRCDPISEHNRLYWYRQTLGQGPEFLTYFQNEAQLEKSRLLSDRFSAERPKGSFSTLEIQRTEQGDSAMYLCASSAQADRNTEAFFGQGTRLTVV.

The chain has TRBV15 and TRBJ1-5, with D possibly being TRBD1 (5 bases). The CDR3 sequence is 16 residues long. Germline V gene sequence: CDR1 LNHNV, CDR2 YYDKDF (reference sequence). Deletions cut 0 bases from V and 0 bases from J, with 9 bases between. Written as DNA, the CDR3 is TGTGCCACCAGCAGAGACGGGGGGTATAGCAATCAGCCCCAGCATTTT. It yields the protein CATSRDGGYSNQPQHF.

This clone was seen a single time. CDR3 in amino acids: CASSSGQGSQLFF. DNA of the CDR3: TGTGCCAGCAGTTCGGGACAGGGGTCGCAACTGTTTTTT. The chain uses TRBV28 and TRBJ1-4, with 10 nucleotides matching TRBD1. CDR3 length: 13 residues. The V segment lost 4 bases and the J segment 12 bases; nucleotides outside the gene matches: 5. Per the germline V gene, CDR1 is MDHEN and CDR2 is SYDVKM.